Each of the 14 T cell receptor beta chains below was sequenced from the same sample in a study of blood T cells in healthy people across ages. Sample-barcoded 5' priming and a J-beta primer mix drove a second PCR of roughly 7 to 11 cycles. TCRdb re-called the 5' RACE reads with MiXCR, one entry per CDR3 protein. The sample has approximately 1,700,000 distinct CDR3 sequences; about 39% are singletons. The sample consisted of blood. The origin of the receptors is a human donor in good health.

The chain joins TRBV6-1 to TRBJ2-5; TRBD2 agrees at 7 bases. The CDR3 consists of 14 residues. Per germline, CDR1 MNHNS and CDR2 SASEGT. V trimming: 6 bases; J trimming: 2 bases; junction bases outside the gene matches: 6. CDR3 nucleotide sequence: TGTGCCAGCAGGGGACTACTGAGACAAGAGACCCAGTACTTC. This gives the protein CASRGLLRQETQYF.

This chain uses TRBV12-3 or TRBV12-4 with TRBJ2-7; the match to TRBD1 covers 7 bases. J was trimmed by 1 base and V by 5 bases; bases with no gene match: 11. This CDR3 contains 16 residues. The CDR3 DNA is TGTGCCAGCAGTCCCGAATCCCAGACAGGGTCCTACGAGCAGTACTTC. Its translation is CASSPESQTGSYEQYF.

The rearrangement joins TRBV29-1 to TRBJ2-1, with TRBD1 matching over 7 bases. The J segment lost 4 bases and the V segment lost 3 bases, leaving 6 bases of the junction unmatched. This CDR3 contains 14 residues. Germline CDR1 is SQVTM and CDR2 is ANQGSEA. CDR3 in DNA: TGCAGCGTTGACATGACAGGGTGGTACAATGAGCAGTTCTTC. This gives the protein CSVDMTGWYNEQFF.

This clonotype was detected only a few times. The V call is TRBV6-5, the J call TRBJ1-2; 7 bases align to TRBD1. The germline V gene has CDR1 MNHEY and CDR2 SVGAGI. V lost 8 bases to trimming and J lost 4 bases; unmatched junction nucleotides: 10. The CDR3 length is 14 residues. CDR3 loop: CASFAAGTAYGYTF. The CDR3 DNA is TGTGCCAGCTTTGCCGCCGGGACAGCCTATGGCTACACCTTC.

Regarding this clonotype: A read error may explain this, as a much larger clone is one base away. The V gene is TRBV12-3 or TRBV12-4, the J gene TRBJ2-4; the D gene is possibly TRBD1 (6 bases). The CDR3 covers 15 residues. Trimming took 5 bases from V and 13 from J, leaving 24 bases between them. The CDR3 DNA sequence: TGTGCCAGCAGTAGAGCCGGGACACTCGCGGGCGGGCAGTACTTC. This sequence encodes CASSRAGTLAGGQYF.

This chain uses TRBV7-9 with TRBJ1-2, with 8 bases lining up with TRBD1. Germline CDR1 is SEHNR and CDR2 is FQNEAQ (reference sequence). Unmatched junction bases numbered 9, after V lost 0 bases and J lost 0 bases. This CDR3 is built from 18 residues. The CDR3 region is CASSLAPTWTGTNYGYTF. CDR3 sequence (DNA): TGTGCCAGCAGCTTAGCTCCAACCTGGACAGGGACTAACTATGGCTACACCTTC.

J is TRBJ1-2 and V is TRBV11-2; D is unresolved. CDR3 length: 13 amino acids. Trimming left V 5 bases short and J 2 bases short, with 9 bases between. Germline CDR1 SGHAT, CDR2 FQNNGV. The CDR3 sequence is CASSGPLNYGYTF. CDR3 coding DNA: TGTGCCAGCAGCGGGCCACTAAACTATGGCTACACCTTC.

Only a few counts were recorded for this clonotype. CDR3 in amino acids: CASSERTSNYGYTF. CDR3 DNA: TGTGCCAGCAGTGAAAGGACAAGCAACTATGGCTACACCTTC. The chain carries TRBV25-1 and TRBJ1-2; possible D gene TRBD1, 5 bases. V was cut by 2 bases and J by 2 bases, with 9 bases left in between. Germline assignment: CDR1 MGHDK and CDR2 SYGVNS. This CDR3 spans 14 amino acids.

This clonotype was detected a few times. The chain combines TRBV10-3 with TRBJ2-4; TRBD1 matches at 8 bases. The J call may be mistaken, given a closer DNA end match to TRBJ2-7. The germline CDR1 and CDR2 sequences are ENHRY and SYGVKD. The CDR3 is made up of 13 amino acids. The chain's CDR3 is CAISGEDRVEQYF. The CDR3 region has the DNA TGTGCCATCAGTGGCGAGGACAGGGTCGAGCAGTACTTC.

CDR3 in amino acids: CASSSSPWGAPQHF. For the CDR3, the DNA is TGTGCCAGCAGCTCATCCCCGTGGGGGGCTCCCCAGCATTTT. The rearrangement joins TRBV7-2 to TRBJ1-5; tentatively, D is TRBD1 (6 bases). This CDR3 is 14 amino acids long. V was shortened by 4 bases and J by 10 bases, with 17 bases between the two germline ends. Germline assignment: CDR1 SGHTA and CDR2 FQGNSA.

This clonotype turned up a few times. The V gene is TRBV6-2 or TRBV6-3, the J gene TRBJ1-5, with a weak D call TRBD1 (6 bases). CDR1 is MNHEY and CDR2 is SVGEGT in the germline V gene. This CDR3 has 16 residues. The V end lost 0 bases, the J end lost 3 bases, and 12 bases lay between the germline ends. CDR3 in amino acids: CASSYSRTDVNQPQHF. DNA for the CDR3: TGTGCCAGCAGTTACTCGAGGACAGACGTCAATCAGCCCCAGCATTTT.

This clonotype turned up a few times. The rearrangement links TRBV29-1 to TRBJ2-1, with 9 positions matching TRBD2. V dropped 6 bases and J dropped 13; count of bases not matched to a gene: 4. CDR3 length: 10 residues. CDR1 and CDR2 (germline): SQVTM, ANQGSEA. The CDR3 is CSVVAGVQFF. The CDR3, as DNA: TGCAGCGTAGTAGCGGGGGTACAGTTCTTC.

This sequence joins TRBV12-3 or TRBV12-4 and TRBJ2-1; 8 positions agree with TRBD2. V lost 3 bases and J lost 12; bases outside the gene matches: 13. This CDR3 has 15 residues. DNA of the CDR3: TGTGCCAGCAGTTTCGCTCTAGCGGGTCCCCGGGGGCAGTTCTTC. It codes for CASSFALAGPRGQFF.

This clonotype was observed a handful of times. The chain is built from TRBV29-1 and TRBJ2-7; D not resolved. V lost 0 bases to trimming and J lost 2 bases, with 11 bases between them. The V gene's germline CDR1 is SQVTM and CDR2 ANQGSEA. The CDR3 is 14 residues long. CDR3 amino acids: CSVEDAERTYEQYF. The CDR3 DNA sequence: TGCAGCGTTGAAGACGCGGAGCGAACCTACGAGCAGTACTTC.